The entry below gives a single T cell receptor beta chain sequence along with its context. These data belong to a study of blood T cell repertoires in COVID-19. Looking at the study overall: T cells, B-cell-depleted T cells, or PBMCs provided the cDNA or gDNA that served as material.

Under the authors' procedure: By means of reference gene primer amplification, nucleated cell counts were estimated. This table comes from immunoSEQ multiplex PCR, and its TCRdb copy is limited to in-frame clones, with some not included. That table gives V, J and clone size, and the DNA gave D and trimming. The table includes under 300,000 clones, more than 75% detected once. Trimming removed 5 bases from V and 8 bases from J, with 15 bases in between. The CDR3 has 14 residues. The germline gives CDR1 MNHEY, CDR2 SVGAGI. The source of this sequence is a woman in her 70s with active or convalescent COVID-19. Sequenced material: peripheral blood. This sequence joins TRBV6-5 and TRBJ1-4, with D possibly TRBD1 on 5 matching bases. CDR3 nucleotides: TGTGCCAGCAGTCCCTCGTGGGGCGAAGAAAAACTGTTTTTT. It translates to CASSPSWGEEKLFF.